This T cell receptor (beta chain) was found in a study of T cell responses to AZD1222 COVID-19 vaccine. Some clones are missing from TCRdb's copy, which holds only in-frame ones; the method was immunoSEQ multiplex PCR. The table shows 100,000 to 150,000 clones, with more than 80% occurring only once. The CDR3 has 13 residues. Trimming left V 1 base short and J 14 bases short, with 18 bases between. CDR1 and CDR2 (germline): SGHDT, YYEEEE. The receptor was isolated from an adult who received the AZD1222 COVID-19 vaccine. The sample in question was peripheral blood, obtained 28 days after the second AZD1222 dose. The rearrangement uses TRBV5-6 and TRBJ1-2; D remains ambiguous. CDR3 in DNA: TGTGCCAGCAGCTTGAATCGCCCGGGAGGGCTGACCTTC. Its translation: CASSLNRPGGLTF.